Sequencing of this T cell receptor (beta chain) was carried out in a study of blood T cell repertoires in COVID-19. Background on the study: Nucleic acid was either cDNA or gDNA, and it came from T cells, B-cell-depleted T cells, or PBMCs.

In the study's own analysis: The assay estimated nucleated cells by amplifying reference gene primers. Here immunoSEQ multiplex PCR was the method, and the copy in TCRdb shows in-frame clones only, minus some. Clonal size and the V and J genes are those of that table, whereas D and trimming came from the DNA. Among over 250,000 clones, about 87% were seen once, and the ten largest hold 3%. The germline V gene encodes CDR1 LNHNV and CDR2 YYDKDF (reference sequence). This CDR3 spans 14 amino acids. Trimming pared 5 bases from V and 4 bases from J, leaving 14 bases between. The J gene is TRBJ2-5, the V gene TRBV15, with a possible D match to TRBD2 (6 bases). The sequence was collected from a woman between 50 and 59 years old who had recovered from COVID-19. The specimen sequenced was PBMCs or T cells enriched from blood (not recorded which). The CDR3 region has the DNA TGTGCCACCAGCGGGGCGGGAAGGCGAGAGACCCAGTACTTC. It codes for CATSGAGRRETQYF.